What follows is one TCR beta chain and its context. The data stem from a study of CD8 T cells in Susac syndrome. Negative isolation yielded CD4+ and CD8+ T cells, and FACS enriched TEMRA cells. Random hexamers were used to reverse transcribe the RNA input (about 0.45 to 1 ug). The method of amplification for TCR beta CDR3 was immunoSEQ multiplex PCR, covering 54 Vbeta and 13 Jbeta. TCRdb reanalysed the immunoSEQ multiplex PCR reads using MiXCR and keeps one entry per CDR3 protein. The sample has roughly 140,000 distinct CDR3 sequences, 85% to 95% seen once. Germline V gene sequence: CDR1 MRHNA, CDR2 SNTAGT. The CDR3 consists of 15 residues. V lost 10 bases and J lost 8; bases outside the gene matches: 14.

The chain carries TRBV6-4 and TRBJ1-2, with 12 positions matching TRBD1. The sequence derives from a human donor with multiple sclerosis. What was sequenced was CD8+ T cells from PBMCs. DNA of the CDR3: TGTGCCATTACACAACCGGGACAGGGGGCAATCGGCTACACCTTC. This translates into CAITQPGQGAIGYTF.